One TCR beta chain is described in this entry. The antigen this receptor binds is unknown. No base quality values were provided; no much bigger clone lies one nucleotide off. The library was obtained by the immunoSEQ multiplex PCR assay. TCRdb stores this immuneACCESS table with in-frame sequences only. Part of the clones is absent; in the studies checked, under half of the shortfall reflects unresolved V genes, and no reason is known for the rest. A total of about 100,000 clones appear in this sample, 92% of them only once. The ten largest make up approximately 2% of the sample. The germline V gene gives CDR1 as SGHAT and CDR2 as FQNNGV. The CDR3 covers 14 residues, taking in both the cysteine and the phenylalanine. The entry retains the CDR3 DNA only, 42 bases that are in frame from base 1. The junction carries 11 bases between V and J, which are trimmed by 5 bases and 0 bases respectively. The record originates from a study of T cell changes during pregnancy in multiple sclerosis (dated by TCRdb to the late 2010s). Turning to the overall study: The study looked at changes in the T cell repertoire across pregnancy in women with multiple sclerosis.

Sequencing used peripheral blood, obtained after pregnancy. The rearranged segments are TRBV11-2 and TRBJ2-7; the D gene is perhaps TRBD2, on 5 matching bases. The TCR comes from a female donor with multiple sclerosis, enrolled in a pregnancy study. CDR3 reads: CASSPSRDSYEQYF. The DNA is TGTGCCAGCAGCCCAAGCCGGGACTCCTACGAGCAGTACTTC.